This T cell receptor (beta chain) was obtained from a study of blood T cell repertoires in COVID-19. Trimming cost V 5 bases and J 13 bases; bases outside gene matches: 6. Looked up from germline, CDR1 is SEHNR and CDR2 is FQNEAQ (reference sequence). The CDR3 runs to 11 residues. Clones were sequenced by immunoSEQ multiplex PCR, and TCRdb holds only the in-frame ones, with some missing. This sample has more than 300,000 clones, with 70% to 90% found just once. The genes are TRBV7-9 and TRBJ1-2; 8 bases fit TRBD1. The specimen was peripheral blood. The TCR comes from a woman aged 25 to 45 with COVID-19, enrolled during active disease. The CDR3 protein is CASSMGQASTF. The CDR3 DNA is TGTGCCAGCAGCATGGGACAGGCCTCCACCTTC.